The clone carrying this TCR beta chain was observed a few times. Antigen specificity is unknown. The sample originates from a study of metastatic and nonmetastatic thyroid tumors. About the research overall: The study looked at repertoires side by side in blood and in tumor or nodule tissue from malignant and benign thyroid patients.

Study conclusions and caveats: Across blood and tumor, TCR beta diversity in malignant thyroid tumors was reportedly significantly higher than in benign nodules.

All patients were treatment-naive before thyroid surgery. How the authors handled the data: The authors used CDR3 differences across clinicopathological groups to build a distant-metastasis classifier for papillary thyroid cancer. TCRdb called clones again from the PCR reads with MiXCR. TCRdb, not the authors, supplied the V and J calls. Here the sample spans about 7,800 clones, roughly 30% being singletons. The V gene's germline CDR1 is SNHLY and CDR2 FYNNEI. The CDR3 is 14 amino acids. Trimming took 9 bases from V and 5 from J, leaving 20 bases between them. The chain carries TRBV2 and TRBJ2-7, with D tentatively TRBD1 (6 bases). The source of this sequence is a female donor with papillary thyroid cancer or a benign thyroid nodule (not recorded which). Some clones in this sample may be carry-over from other donors' samples. Material for sequencing was adjacent normal tissue. As DNA, the CDR3 is TGTGCCAGTGGTACACAGGGTAAAAGGGACGAGCAGTACTTC. Protein product: CASGTQGKRDEQYF.